This T cell receptor (beta chain) was found in a study of T-cell memory formation after mild COVID-19. The study's findings and limits: Contracting clones localized mainly to CM and EM when CD4+ and mainly to EMRA when CD8+. Clones contracting over day 15 to 85 were CD4/CD8 balanced, with later expanders leaning CD4+. Cross-reactive memory apparently joined, as some responding clones appeared in pre-infection memory.

TCRdb itself ran the 5' RACE reads through MiXCR, one entry per CDR3 protein. The table includes around 120,000 distinct CDR3 sequences, 16% detected once. V trimming: 5 bases; J trimming: 3 bases; junction bases outside the gene matches: 7. The CDR3 is 17 residues long. This clonotype was observed at least ten times. What it recognizes is unknown. The sequence came from an adult woman who had mild COVID-19 (a few samples of this study predate the infection). Cell type and time point are not known. Sequenced input: PBMCs or a T cell subset sorted from them (not recorded which). V and J are TRBV12-3 or TRBV12-4 and TRBJ2-2; TRBD2 matches at 12 bases. Here the CDR3 reads CASSRPSGGADTGELFF. The CDR3 DNA reads TGTGCCAGCAGTAGGCCTAGCGGGGGGGCTGACACCGGGGAGCTGTTTTTT.